This T cell receptor (beta chain) was recovered during a study of blood T cell repertoires in COVID-19. Using immunoSEQ multiplex PCR, the repertoire was profiled, and TCRdb retains in-frame clones only, with some absent. In the table there are approximately 98,000 clones, 71% of which are singletons. This clone was found many times. This TCR was sampled from a woman in her forties with acute or convalescent COVID-19. Sequencing used peripheral blood.

CDR3 DNA sequence: TGTGCCAGCAGCCAAGGAAAAAGCGAGCAGTTCTTC. It is translated as CASSQGKSEQFF. This chain links TRBV14 with TRBJ2-1; D is uncertain. Germline-derived CDR1 and CDR2 are SGHDN and FVKESK. The V end lost 1 base, the J end lost 10 bases, and 8 bases lay between the germline ends. The CDR3 has 12 residues.